These 15 T cell receptor beta chains were all obtained from the same sample, sequenced in a study of blood T cells in healthy people across ages. A J-beta primer mix and a sample-barcoded 5' primer were used in a second PCR of roughly 6 to 11 cycles. Via MiXCR, TCRdb re-called the 5' RACE reads, giving one row per CDR3 protein. Of some 1 million distinct CDR3 sequences listed, more than 40% are singletons. Sequencing was done on a sample of blood. The receptors were sampled from a woman aged 60-70 years in good health.

This clonotype was detected only a few times. This chain connects TRBV2 to TRBJ2-3; D gene ambiguous. The length of the CDR3 is 13 residues. V was shortened by 3 bases and J by 3 bases, with 7 bases between the two germline ends. Germline V gives CDR1 SNHLY, CDR2 FYNNEI. The CDR3 nucleotides read TGTGCCAGCAGTGAGACCGGGACAGATACGCAGTATTTT. Protein product: CASSETGTDTQYF.

The V call is TRBV28, the J call TRBJ1-1; TRBD1 matches 9 bases. Germline trimming cut 5 bases from V and 6 bases from J; bases unmatched to any gene: 7. The CDR3 loop spans 14 amino acids. Germline loops: CDR1 MDHEN, CDR2 SYDVKM. Here the CDR3 DNA reads TGTGCCAGCAGTAGACAGGGGGGTTGGGCTGAAGCTTTCTTT. Protein sequence: CASSRQGGWAEAFF.

V is TRBV9 and J is TRBJ2-7; TRBD2 matches 7 bases. J gave up 7 bases and V 3 bases, and 4 bases lay outside the gene matches. Per the germline V gene, CDR1 is SGDLS and CDR2 is YYNGEE. This CDR3 spans 12 amino acids. CDR3 loop: CASSEREGEQYF. The CDR3 nucleotides read TGTGCCAGCAGCGAGAGGGAGGGAGAGCAGTACTTC. The full variable domain, in which reference TRBV9 and TRBJ2-7 provide the parts outside the CDR3, is DSGVTQTPKHLITATGQRVTLRCSPRSGDLSVYWYQQSLDQGLQFLIQYYNGEERAKGNILERFSAQQFPDLHSELNLSSLELGDSALYFCASSEREGEQYFGPGTRLTVT.

The chain has TRBV6-6 and TRBJ2-1; 7 nucleotides match TRBD1. The CDR3 is made up of 14 amino acids. CDR1 MNHNY and CDR2 SVGAGI come from the germline V gene (reference sequence). V dropped 5 bases and J dropped 9; count of bases not matched to a gene: 10. CDR3 region: CASSAEHRGGEQFF. The CDR3 DNA reads TGTGCCAGCAGTGCCGAACACAGGGGCGGTGAGCAGTTCTTC.

J is TRBJ2-7 and V is TRBV6-1; D gene ambiguous. The J call may be mistaken, given a closer DNA end match to TRBJ2-5. The CDR3 is made up of 12 amino acids. CDR1 and CDR2 (germline): MNHNS, SASEGT. In nucleotides, the CDR3 is TGTGCCAGCAGTGTGCGGATGGAGACCCAGTACTTC. As protein: CASSVRMETQYF.

The V and J genes are TRBV3-1 and TRBJ1-2; D is unresolved. CDR3 length: 15 residues. CDR1 is LGHDT and CDR2 is YNNKEL in the germline V gene (reference sequence). Trimming shortened V by 3 bases and J by 4 bases, and 15 bases separated the two germline ends. The CDR3 coding sequence is TGTGCCAGCAGCCATGGGCAAATGGGAAGCTATGGCTACACCTTC. Translation gives CASSHGQMGSYGYTF.

CDR3 sequence (DNA): TGTGCCAGCAGCCCCCCGGCGGACACTGAAGCTTTCTTT. Translating it yields CASSPPADTEAFF. J is TRBJ1-1 and V is TRBV6-5, with D unresolved. Germline V CDR1 and CDR2: MNHEY, SVGAGI. Trimming stripped 6 bases from V and 3 bases from J, with 11 bases between. This CDR3 spans 13 amino acids.

V gene TRBV5-1 combines with J gene TRBJ2-7, with TRBD2 as a possible D gene (5 bases). The germline CDR1 and CDR2 sequences are SGHRS and YFSETQ. The CDR3 runs 14 residues. V shed 2 bases and J shed 1 base, with 10 bases lying between them. CDR3 in amino acids: CASSFSGKSYEQYF. The CDR3 DNA reads TGCGCCAGCAGCTTCTCGGGAAAGTCCTACGAGCAGTACTTC.

This clonotype was observed a handful of times. The V call is TRBV12-3 or TRBV12-4, the J call TRBJ2-5; TRBD1 agrees at 8 bases. Trimming cost V 6 bases and J 0 bases; bases outside gene matches: 6. The CDR3 covers 15 residues. This CDR3 reads CASRLGQGHQETQYF. As DNA, the CDR3 is TGTGCCAGCAGACTTGGACAGGGCCACCAAGAGACCCAGTACTTC.

V and J are TRBV10-3 and TRBJ2-7, with 9 bases that match TRBD1. J lost 4 bases, V lost 5 bases, and 6 bases had no gene match. Germline assignment: CDR1 ENHRY and CDR2 SYGVKD. The CDR3 length is 14 residues. The CDR3 nucleotides are TGTGCCATCAGTACCGGGACAGGGTCTTACGAGCAGTACTTC. It encodes CAISTGTGSYEQYF.

This clonotype was seen a handful of times. The chain employs TRBV20-1 and TRBJ2-1; 7 nucleotides match TRBD2. The trim removed 3 bases at V and 7 bases at J, leaving 9 bases unmatched. Germline-derived CDR1 and CDR2 are DFQATT and SNEGSKA (reference sequence). This CDR3 is built from 14 residues. The chain's CDR3 is CSASGAGASNEQFF. In nucleotides, the CDR3 is TGCAGTGCTAGTGGCGCGGGAGCGTCGAATGAGCAGTTCTTC.

The chain is built from TRBV10-3 and TRBJ2-5; 12 nucleotides match TRBD1. The end of the DNA aligns better with TRBJ2-7, so the J call may be wrong. The CDR3 runs 15 residues. The germline CDR1 and CDR2 sequences are ENHRY and SYGVKD. DNA of the CDR3: TGTGCCACTCTACCCGGGGGGACAGGGGGCCACGAGCAGTACTTC. Residues: CATLPGGTGGHEQYF.

This clonotype was counted a single time. The chain is built from TRBV28 and TRBJ2-7; D not resolved. The CDR3 runs to 15 residues. V was cut by 2 bases and J by 2 bases, with 13 bases left in between. Germline V gene lookup returns CDR1 MDHEN and CDR2 SYDVKM. The CDR3 here is CASSLSQQSPYEQYF. For the CDR3, the DNA is TGTGCCAGCAGTTTAAGTCAACAGAGTCCCTACGAGCAGTACTTC.

This clonotype was observed a few times. The rearrangement joins TRBV9 to TRBJ2-5; 9 positions match TRBD1. The CDR3 is made up of 15 amino acids. CDR1 is SGDLS and CDR2 is YYNGEE in the germline V gene. V lost 4 bases and J lost 4; bases outside the gene matches: 8. CDR3 nucleotides: TGTGCCAGCAGCACGAGGGACAGGGTTGGAGAGACCCAGTACTTC. This gives the protein CASSTRDRVGETQYF.

This clonotype showed up just a few times. CDR3: CASSTQAGSETQYF. Written as DNA, the CDR3 is TGTGCCAGCAGCACACAAGCGGGGTCAGAGACCCAGTACTTC. The chain has TRBV9 and TRBJ2-5, with 7 bases lining up with TRBD2. CDR1 is SGDLS, CDR2 YYNGEE, per germline. Trimming cost V 4 bases and J 4 bases; bases outside gene matches: 7. This CDR3 spans 14 amino acids.